Given below is one TCR beta chain in context. This clonotype has at least ten counts. The antigen it binds to is not known. The sample holds no much larger clone one base away, and base qualities are not on file. This specimen comes from a study of T cells in Graves' hyperthyroidism and ophthalmopathy (dated 2019 in TCRdb). Describing the broader study: Peripheral blood samples were taken at the time of initial diagnosis, prior to any treatment. An independent validation cohort of about 20 hyperthyroidism patients and about 16 patients who later progressed to ophthalmopathy tested prospective prediction of ophthalmopathy. In addition, the study compared T-cell repertoires in thyroid tissue and in blood from roughly 6 Graves' hyperthyroidism patients. TCR V-J signatures able to tell the groups apart were searched for in a discovery cohort of 95 or so patients, of whom roughly 42 had Graves' ophthalmopathy and roughly 59 had stable Graves' hyperthyroidism. TCR Vbeta CDR3 sequencing of 120 to 150 peripheral blood samples (43 ophthalmopathy, roughly 74 hyperthyroidism and approximately 17 progressor patients) is reported in the paper. After sampling, hyperthyroidism patients received methimazole starting at 30 mg daily, and ophthalmopathy patients received high-dose intravenous methylprednisolone. For training and testing, the 100 or so patients in the discovery cohort were randomly divided in a 7:3 ratio.

Amplification of TCR beta CDR3 regions was carried out from RNA transcripts. The TCR CDR3 was subjected to a first round of RT-PCR using the HTBI primer set and the Qiagen OneStep RT-PCR kit. A second multiplex PCR round built the libraries, followed by size selection and purification. The libraries were sequenced on an Illumina HiSeq2000 using paired-end 100 bp reads. The study's own analysis went as follows. Raw data were processed with SOAPnuke, discarding reads with adapters, uncalled bases, mean Phred below 15, or no exact constant-primer or identifier match. High-quality paired reads were merged using COPE v1.2.5, and each unique nucleotide sequence was defined as a clonotype. MiTCR v1.1 was used to align clonotypes to the IMGT TRBV, TRBD and TRBJ reference segments. The analysis included only V-J combinations with a frequency above 0.0001, which together covered about 99% of the repertoires. A TCS score was defined as the ratio of F50 (clonal expansion) to E x V (chaos), with BLOSUM62-based TCRdist applied between CDR3 peptides within each V-J. Welch's t-statistics and random forest reduced around 550 V-J features to some 14, which were used in a naive Bayes classifier (R e1071). The public sequencing data were trimmed at Q25 with fastp and processed into clonotypes with MiXCR by TCRdb, which kept only in-frame beta chains. Identical CDR3 proteins give one entry, which carries the most common genes and DNA. It is TCRdb's table, rather than the study itself, that gives the V and J calls and clone size. Here the sample has around 690,000 distinct CDR3 sequences; 17% occur a single time. The ten largest clones add up to around a sixth of the sample.

V loses 5 bases of germline sequence and J loses 5 bases, and the interval between the two ends is 7 bases. CDR1 and CDR2 were assigned from the germline V gene as SGHNT and YENEEA. Counted from cysteine to phenylalanine, this CDR3 has 12 amino acids. The retained sequence is limited to the CDR3, 36 bases, with the frame set at the first base. Graves' hyperthyroidism was defined as stable when no progression to ophthalmopathy occurred over 18 months of follow-up. Hyperthyroidism patients were newly diagnosed, with disease duration under 2 months, and aged 18 to 65 years. Exclusion was applied to patients with uncontrolled infections, other autoimmune diseases, pregnancy or lactation. Diagnoses relied on clinical symptoms, serum thyroxine and TRAb, thyroid ultrasound and orbital computed tomography. PBMCs were separated from roughly 10 ml of fresh peripheral blood using Ficoll-Paque density gradient centrifugation. Trizol reagent was used to extract total RNA, and RNA quality was then checked on an Agilent 2100 Bioanalyzer.

Overall results and qualifications from the work: In validation, the model predicted progression to ophthalmopathy with about 71% sensitivity and about 73% specificity, a median of 6.5 months before onset. Most expanded thyroid clonotypes (frequency above 0.001) were also detected in blood, a finding suggesting that blood repertoires may reflect thyroid immune responses. A model built on a 13 V-J signature distinguished ophthalmopathy from stable hyperthyroidism, reaching 87.88% sensitivity and 81% to 83% specificity in cross-validation and 80%/75% in testing. No statistical method was used to fix the sample size in advance, and group allocation was not hidden from the investigators.

The sample taken for sequencing was blood. This receptor was obtained from a man aged 50 to 60 with Graves' hyperthyroidism. The chain was built from TRBV11-3 and TRBJ2-1, with no reliable assignment of the D segment. The DNA is TGTGCCAGCAGCCAAGAGGACAATGAGCAGTTCTTC. The encoded protein is CASSQEDNEQFF.